This TCR beta chain was profiled in a study of siplizumab effects on memory and regulatory T cells. Details on this clone: Its target is not known.

V dropped 3 bases and J dropped 0 bases, with 12 bases sitting between them. The V gene's germline CDR1 is GTSNPN and CDR2 SVGIG (reference sequence). This CDR3 comprises 15 residues. General study findings and limits: A small minority of alloreactive clones were mapped to unstimulated subsets. Apparently more diverse than memory cells, naive T cells also seemed major alloresponse contributors.

Per-sample assaying covered roughly 100,000 TCR templates. Assay: immunoSEQ multiplex PCR; the TCRdb copy retains only in-frame clones and omits some. The table shows 87,000 or so clones, with 90% occurring only once. Sequencing input: CD4+ T cells sorted from blood. The source is a human donor in good health. V and J are TRBV30 and TRBJ2-4; D might be TRBD2 (5 bases). This CDR3 is CAWRGWEPAKNIQYF. The CDR3 nucleotides are TGTGCCTGGAGGGGGTGGGAGCCAGCCAAAAACATTCAGTACTTC.